The 26 T cell receptor beta chains given below trace back to one sample, sequenced in a study of blood T cell repertoires in COVID-19. Clones were read by immunoSEQ multiplex PCR, and TCRdb kept only the in-frame ones, dropping some. This table has about 47,000 clones, approximately 84% appearing once. Sequencing used peripheral blood. Receptor source: a man aged 50 to 60 with acute or convalescent COVID-19.

J is TRBJ2-7 and V is TRBV18; 7 bases are shared with TRBD1. V lost 4 bases, J lost 3 bases, and 12 bases stayed unmatched. CDR3 length: 16 residues. Germline assignment: CDR1 KGHSH and CDR2 LQKENI. The CDR3 is CASSRNRDSVFYEQYF. In DNA form, the CDR3 reads TGTGCCAGCTCACGGAACCGGGACAGCGTTTTCTACGAGCAGTACTTC. The full variable domain, with the rest looked up from reference TRBV18 and TRBJ2-7, is NAGVMQNPRHLVRRRGQEARLRCSPMKGHSHVYWYRQLPEEGLKFMVYLQKENIIDESGMPKERFSAEFPKEGPSILRIQQVVRGDSAAYFCASSRNRDSVFYEQYFGPGTRLTVT.

V usage is TRBV19 and J usage is TRBJ2-7, with TRBD1 identical over 9 bases. Germline CDR1 and CDR2: LNHDA and SQIVND (reference sequence). V lost 4 bases and J lost 0; bases outside the gene matches: 7. The CDR3 totals 16 residues. CDR3 in amino acids: CASSTGQGALSYEQYF. In DNA form, the CDR3 reads TGTGCCAGTAGTACGGGACAGGGAGCCCTCTCCTACGAGCAGTACTTC.

The genes are TRBV2 and TRBJ2-7; D gene ambiguous. CDR3 size: 13 residues. CDR1 is SNHLY, CDR2 FYNNEI, per germline. Trimming took 6 bases from V and 2 from J, leaving 11 bases between them. The CDR3 reads CASRITKTYEQYF. CDR3 DNA sequence: TGTGCCAGCAGGATAACAAAGACCTACGAGCAGTACTTC.

The sample holds a few counts of this clone. The genes are TRBV6-6 and TRBJ2-5; TRBD2 aligns across 9 bases. Germline V gene data show CDR1 as MNHNY and CDR2 as SVGAGI (reference sequence). This CDR3 has 15 residues. V lost 6 bases and J lost 4; bases outside the gene matches: 9. The CDR3 region has the DNA TGTGCCAGCAGACTTCGGACTAGCGCAGGAGAGACCCAGTACTTC. This sequence encodes CASRLRTSAGETQYF.

This chain uses TRBV18 with TRBJ1-6; 10 bases line up with TRBD1. V trimming: 2 bases; J trimming: 10 bases; junction bases outside the gene matches: 8. The CDR3 totals 16 residues. The V gene's germline CDR1 is KGHSH and CDR2 LQKENI. This chain's CDR3 is CASSPVGTGAVSPLHF. The CDR3 DNA sequence: TGTGCCAGCTCACCAGTGGGGACAGGGGCAGTGTCACCCCTCCACTTT.

This clone was observed once. The chain uses TRBV7-2 and TRBJ1-1; D is perhaps TRBD1 (6 bases). Trimming cost V 4 bases and J 1 base, with 7 bases left between them. The CDR3 is 13 amino acids. Germline assignment: CDR1 SGHTA and CDR2 FQGNSA. This CDR3 is CASSSGQNTEAFF. The CDR3 DNA follows: TGTGCCAGCAGCTCGGGACAGAACACTGAAGCTTTCTTT. Filled out from reference TRBV7-2 and TRBJ1-1, the complete variable domain reads GAGVSQSPSNKVTEKGKDVELRCDPISGHTALYWYRQSLGQGLEFLIYFQGNSAPDKSGLPSDRFSAERTGGSVSTLTIQRTQQEDSAVYLCASSSGQNTEAFFGQGTRLTVV.

The CDR3 coding sequence is TGTGCCAGCAGCTCTGGGGGCGGTGAAGCTTTCTTT. Encoded protein: CASSSGGGEAFF. J is TRBJ1-1 and V is TRBV7-9; D perhaps matches TRBD1 (6 bases). V dropped 4 bases and J dropped 7 bases, with 10 bases sitting between them. The CDR3 length is 12 residues. Germline V gives CDR1 SEHNR, CDR2 FQNEAQ (reference sequence). Full variable domain (rest looked up from reference TRBV7-9 and TRBJ1-1): DTGVSQNPRHKITKRGQNVTFRCDPISEHNRLYWYRQTLGQGPEFLTYFQNEAQLEKSRLLSDRFSAERPKGSFSTLEIQRTEQGDSAMYLCASSSGGGEAFFGQGTRLTVV.

V and J are TRBV9 and TRBJ2-2; possible D gene TRBD1, 5 bases. The CDR3 runs 15 residues. Germline assignment: CDR1 SGDLS and CDR2 YYNGEE. V was trimmed by 6 bases and J by 5 bases, leaving 17 bases between them. CDR3 nucleotide sequence: TGTGCCAGCACCCAACTTGCGACAGAAACCGGGGAGCTGTTTTTT. It encodes CASTQLATETGELFF.

V usage is TRBV6-2 or TRBV6-3 and J usage is TRBJ2-2; 9 bases line up with TRBD2. This CDR3 has 16 residues. The V gene's germline CDR1 is MNHEY and CDR2 SVGEGT. With V trimmed by 2 bases and J by 4 bases, 5 bases remained unmatched. This chain's CDR3 is CASSYLAGLPTGELFF. The CDR3 DNA reads TGTGCCAGCAGTTACCTAGCGGGGCTACCCACCGGGGAGCTGTTTTTT.

In its sample, this clone was seen a few times. The chain links TRBV7-9 to TRBJ2-7; D remains ambiguous. The CDR3 totals 13 residues. From germline, CDR1 is SEHNR and CDR2 FQNEAQ (reference sequence). Deletions cut 1 base from V and 1 base from J, with 5 bases between. The CDR3 region has the DNA TGTGCCAGCAGCTTAGTCTCTTCCTACGAGCAGTACTTC. Amino acids: CASSLVSSYEQYF.

This clone was seen only a few times. CDR3 protein: CASSHTGEASPLHF. Written as DNA, the CDR3 is TGTGCCAGCAGTCATACAGGGGAGGCTTCACCCCTCCACTTT. The gene calls are TRBV6-5 and TRBJ1-6, with TRBD1 matching 7 bases. Losses at the gene ends were 5 bases for V and 9 bases for J; bases not matched to a gene: 7. This CDR3 region has 14 residues. Germline CDR1 and CDR2: MNHEY and SVGAGI.

The V gene is TRBV15, the J gene TRBJ2-7; 7 bases align to TRBD2. Trimming cost V 0 bases and J 0 bases; bases outside gene matches: 5. Germline lookup yields CDR1 LNHNV and CDR2 YYDKDF (reference sequence). The CDR3 loop spans 16 amino acids. The chain's CDR3 is CATSRESAGSSYEQYF. The CDR3 DNA is TGTGCCACCAGCAGAGAATCAGCGGGAAGCTCCTACGAGCAGTACTTC. Full variable domain (rest looked up from reference TRBV15 and TRBJ2-7): DAMVIQNPRYQVTQFGKPVTLSCSQTLNHNVMYWYQQKSSQAPKLLFHYYDKDFNNEADTPDNFQSRRPNTSFCFLDIRSPGLGDTAMYLCATSRESAGSSYEQYFGPGTRLTVT.

This chain links TRBV4-2 with TRBJ1-1; a weak D match, TRBD1 (5 bases). The CDR3 is made up of 14 amino acids. Trimming pared 3 bases from V and 5 bases from J, leaving 13 bases between. CDR1 and CDR2 from the germline V gene are LGHNA and YNFKEQ. The CDR3 sequence is CASSQPLGGTEAFF. The CDR3 nucleotides read TGTGCCAGCAGCCAGCCACTGGGGGGTACTGAAGCTTTCTTT.

By proportion, this clone is medium-sized. This chain uses TRBV7-9 with TRBJ2-7, with 7 bases aligning to TRBD2. The CDR3 consists of 13 residues. Trimming cost V 5 bases and J 3 bases; bases outside gene matches: 4. Germline V gene data show CDR1 as SEHNR and CDR2 as FQNEAQ (reference sequence). DNA of the CDR3: TGTGCCAGCAGCGACGGACTAGTCTACGAGCAGTACTTC. This translates into CASSDGLVYEQYF.

The chain has TRBV6-4 and TRBJ2-3, with 15 bases aligning to TRBD2. The trim removed 4 bases at V and 6 bases at J, leaving 2 bases unmatched. CDR3 size: 15 residues. Germline loops: CDR1 MRHNA, CDR2 SNTAGT. The chain's CDR3 is CASSGTSGGADTQYF. CDR3 nucleotide sequence: TGTGCCAGCAGTGGGACTAGCGGGGGGGCCGATACGCAGTATTTT.

In this sample, this clone turned up a few times. The V call is TRBV6-4, the J call TRBJ2-3; 11 bases line up with TRBD2. Per germline, CDR1 MRHNA and CDR2 SNTAGT. The CDR3 totals 15 residues. Trimming at V came to 0 bases and at J to 4 bases, leaving 0 bases not matched to a gene. The CDR3 DNA follows: TGTGCCAGCAGTGACTCTAGCGGGGGGGCAGATACGCAGTATTTT. This encodes CASSDSSGGADTQYF.

This chain links TRBV7-9 with TRBJ2-7; the D gene is possibly TRBD1 (6 bases). Trimming took 5 bases from V and 2 from J, leaving 16 bases between them. The CDR3 is made up of 15 amino acids. Germline CDR1 SEHNR, CDR2 FQNEAQ (reference sequence). CDR3 sequence (DNA): TGTGCCAGCAGCCACCGGGACATCCGACCCTACGAGCAGTACTTC. Protein product: CASSHRDIRPYEQYF.

Details on this clone: One end of the junction is discordant with germline, which a read error may explain. The chain links TRBV11-2 to TRBJ2-2; possible D gene TRBD2, 5 bases. This CDR3 contains 16 residues. CDR1 SGHAT and CDR2 FQNNGV come from the germline V gene. The CDR3 is CASSLLSTRNAGELFF. The CDR3 coding sequence is TGTGCCAGCAGCTTACTTAGTACTAGGAACGCCGGGGAGCTGTTTTTT. Filled out from reference TRBV11-2 and TRBJ2-2, the complete variable domain reads EAGVAQSPRYKIIEKRQSVAFWCNPISGHATLYWYQQILGQGPKLLIQFQNNGVVDDSQLPKDRFSAERLKGVDSTLKIQPAKLEDSAVYLCASSLLSTRNAGELFFGEGSRLTVL.

The DNA for the CDR3 is TGCGCCAGCAGCCTAGCCCGGGAGACCTACAATGAGCAGTTCTTC. It translates to CASSLARETYNEQFF. This sequence joins TRBV5-1 and TRBJ2-1; D is possibly TRBD2 (6 bases). Germline assignment: CDR1 SGHRS and CDR2 YFSETQ. The CDR3 extends over 15 amino acids. V lost 4 bases and J lost 2, with 13 bases in between.

This chain connects TRBV11-2 to TRBJ1-2; TRBD1 matches at 8 bases. Germline lookup yields CDR1 SGHAT and CDR2 FQNNGV. The CDR3 is made up of 13 amino acids. J lost 7 bases, V lost 5 bases, and 6 bases had no gene match. CDR3 DNA sequence: TGTGCCAGCAGCCAAGACAGGGGCCGTGGCTACACCTTC. Amino acid sequence: CASSQDRGRGYTF. Full variable domain (remainder filled in from reference TRBV11-2 and TRBJ1-2): EAGVAQSPRYKIIEKRQSVAFWCNPISGHATLYWYQQILGQGPKLLIQFQNNGVVDDSQLPKDRFSAERLKGVDSTLKIQPAKLEDSAVYLCASSQDRGRGYTFGSGTRLTVV.

This chain links TRBV11-2 with TRBJ2-7; no definite D call. Germline CDR1 and CDR2: SGHAT and FQNNGV. This CDR3 has 15 residues. V gave up 6 bases and J gave up 2 bases, with 17 bases separating them. The CDR3 protein is CASSTQAYRPYEQYF. The CDR3 DNA follows: TGTGCCAGCAGTACCCAGGCTTATCGGCCCTACGAGCAGTACTTC. Full variable domain (missing parts from reference TRBV11-2 and TRBJ2-7): EAGVAQSPRYKIIEKRQSVAFWCNPISGHATLYWYQQILGQGPKLLIQFQNNGVVDDSQLPKDRFSAERLKGVDSTLKIQPAKLEDSAVYLCASSTQAYRPYEQYFGPGTRLTVT.

This chain joins TRBV5-1 and TRBJ2-4; D is undetermined. Germline CDR1 and CDR2: SGHRS and YFSETQ. V lost 2 bases, J lost 5 bases, and 11 bases lay in between. This CDR3 is 14 amino acids long. CDR3 DNA: TGCGCCAGCAGCTTCTTCGACTCCGAAAACATTCAGTACTTC. Protein sequence: CASSFFDSENIQYF.

The sample holds a few counts of this clone. The CDR3 region has the DNA TGCGCCATCCTGAGCGGGAGTGAGCAGTACTTC. Residues: CAILSGSEQYF. V gene TRBV10-1 combines with J gene TRBJ2-7, with 8 bases matching TRBD2. The germline V gene encodes CDR1 WNHNN and CDR2 SYGVQD (reference sequence). The J segment lost 7 bases and the V segment lost 10 bases, leaving 6 bases of the junction unmatched. The CDR3 sequence is 11 residues long.

The genes are TRBV6-5 and TRBJ1-1; D might be TRBD1 (6 bases). V lost 2 bases and J 6 bases, leaving 7 bases between the germline ends. CDR1 and CDR2 (germline): MNHEY, SVGAGI. The CDR3 consists of 12 residues. CDR3 DNA: TGTGCCAGCAGTTACAACAGGGCTGAAGCTTTCTTT. As protein: CASSYNRAEAFF.

This chain links TRBV4-1 with TRBJ2-1; TRBD1 matches at 9 bases. This CDR3 is built from 13 residues. The ends lost 5 bases at V and 9 bases at J; junction bases unmatched: 5. Germline assignment: CDR1 MGHRA and CDR2 YSYEKL. The CDR3 spells CASSYTGGLEQFF. CDR3 nucleotides: TGCGCCAGCAGCTACACAGGGGGCCTTGAGCAGTTCTTC.

The CDR3 sequence is CASSDRTGNNSPLHF. The CDR3 nucleotides are TGTGCCAGCAGTGATAGGACAGGAAATAATTCACCCCTCCACTTT. J is TRBJ1-6 and V is TRBV2; 7 nucleotides match TRBD1. The V and J ends lost 3 bases and 5 bases, in that order; junction bases with no gene match: 4. CDR1 is SNHLY, CDR2 FYNNEI, per germline. The length of the CDR3 is 15 residues.